This TCR beta chain was retrieved from a study of OX40 agonist ivuxolimab in advanced cancers. Study overall: While on treatment, patients had intravenous ivuxolimab at 0.01 to 10 mg/kg every 2 weeks.

Sequenced by immunoSEQ multiplex PCR; TCRdb stores in-frame clones only, minus some. The sample lists 100,000 or so clones, roughly 84% seen once, with around 0.3% in the top ten. Samples were taken at baseline and on day 1 of cycles 4 and 7. Germline CDR1 and CDR2: SGHVS and FNYEAQ. The CDR3 spans 18 residues. The V gene end was trimmed by 4 bases and the J gene end by 4 bases; junction bases not matched to a gene: 12. This receptor was obtained from an adult with an advanced solid tumor such as melanoma, head and neck, liver or kidney cancer. This chain joins TRBV7-6 and TRBJ2-7; TRBD2 matches at 14 bases. Here the sequenced sample was CD4+ or CD8+ T cells sorted from blood, taken in a trial of the OX40 agonist ivuxolimab. CDR3 in amino acids: CASSSTPGTSGGTYEQYF. CDR3 nucleotides: TGTGCCAGCAGCTCGACCCCCGGGACTAGCGGGGGAACGTACGAGCAGTACTTC.